One sample yielded the 12 T cell receptor beta chains listed below, sequenced in a study of cytomegalovirus exposure and HLA in healthy donors. This PCR relied on a set of 60 Vbeta primers and 13 Jbeta primers. Sequencing was performed with immunoSEQ multiplex PCR; in TCRdb, only in-frame clones are kept and a portion is missing. Its listing shows around 77,000 clones. The sample consisted of PBMCs. The receptors originated from a man in his fifties in good health and CMV-seropositive.

V usage is TRBV6-1 and J usage is TRBJ1-1, with 7 bases matching TRBD1. The germline CDR1 and CDR2 sequences are MNHNS and SASEGT. Germline trimming cut 3 bases from V and 11 bases from J; bases unmatched to any gene: 12. This CDR3 region has 14 residues. CDR3 sequence reads: CASSDGTVGLGAFF. The DNA for the CDR3 is TGTGCCAGCAGTGATGGGACAGTAGGTCTGGGGGCTTTCTTT.

This chain uses TRBV29-1 with TRBJ1-2, with 9 bases fitting TRBD1. The junction had 9 bases not matched to a gene; V was cut back by 4 bases and J by 6 bases. Germline V CDR1 and CDR2: SQVTM, ANQGSEA. The CDR3 covers 14 residues. The chain's CDR3 is CSVGGDRVSNGYTF. In DNA form, the CDR3 reads TGCAGCGTTGGAGGGGACAGGGTTAGTAATGGCTACACCTTC.

The chain couples TRBV6-5 to TRBJ1-1; 8 nucleotides match TRBD1. The CDR3 covers 15 residues. The germline gives CDR1 MNHEY, CDR2 SVGAGI. With 5 bases clipped from V and 0 bases from J, the junction kept 5 bases outside the gene matches. This CDR3 reads CASSPRDRMNTEAFF. The CDR3 DNA reads TGTGCCAGCAGTCCCCGGGACAGGATGAACACTGAAGCTTTCTTT.

The CDR3 DNA follows: TGTGCCAGCAGCTCAGGGACGCAGGGGGAGCAGTACGTC. Translation gives CASSSGTQGEQYV. The rearrangement uses TRBV9 and TRBJ2-7, with D perhaps TRBD1 (6 bases). Germline V gives CDR1 SGDLS, CDR2 YYNGEE. The CDR3 contains 13 residues. V was cut by 4 bases and J by 7 bases, with 15 bases left in between.

The chain links TRBV6-1 to TRBJ1-1, with 7 bases identical to TRBD1. With V trimmed by 9 bases and J by 3 bases, 4 bases remained unmatched. Germline assignment: CDR1 MNHNS and CDR2 SASEGT. CDR3 length equals 12 residues. CDR3 region: CASGRGDTEAFF. Written as DNA, the CDR3 is TGTGCCAGTGGCAGGGGGGACACTGAAGCTTTCTTT.

The V and J genes are TRBV4-1 and TRBJ1-5, with D possibly matching TRBD1 (6 bases). V was shortened by 5 bases and J by 4 bases, with 12 bases between the two germline ends. The CDR3 spans 14 residues. The germline CDR1 and CDR2 sequences are MGHRA and YSYEKL. DNA for the CDR3: TGCGCCAGCAGCGGACCAGGGGCTAATCAGCCCCAGCATTTT. Its translation is CASSGPGANQPQHF.

V usage is TRBV7-9 and J usage is TRBJ1-3; 9 bases align to TRBD1. Germline CDR1 SEHNR, CDR2 FQNEAQ (reference sequence). CDR3 length equals 16 residues. J lost 4 bases, V lost 4 bases, and 8 bases had no gene match. The CDR3 coding sequence is TGTGCCAGCAGCTCTCGCCGGGACAGGGAGGGAAACACCATATATTTT. Translated: CASSSRRDREGNTIYF.

The chain carries TRBV2 and TRBJ2-7, with D tentatively TRBD1 or TRBD2 (6 bases each). Trimming stripped 0 bases from V and 7 bases from J, with 13 bases between. Germline assignment: CDR1 SNHLY and CDR2 FYNNEI. The length of the CDR3 is 14 residues. The CDR3 bases are TGTGCCAGCAGTGAAGCAGACAAAGGGGGGGAGCAGTACGTC. Its translation: CASSEADKGGEQYV.

This chain links TRBV21-1 with TRBJ1-2; the table's TRBD1 call for D was not verified on the DNA. TRBV21-1 is listed as a pseudogene. The CDR3 totals 13 residues. This chain's CDR3 is CASTRVGQDGYTF. In DNA form, the CDR3 reads TGTGCCAGCACCCGCGTGGGACAGGATGGCTACACCTTC.

The chain employs TRBV19 and TRBJ2-1, with D possibly matching TRBD2 (6 bases). In germline, CDR1 is LNHDA, CDR2 SQIVND (reference sequence). The CDR3 consists of 16 residues. V was pared by 3 bases and J by 2 bases, with 14 bases between. CDR3 coding DNA: TGTGCCAGTAGTATCTCGGCGGGGCGCACCTACAATGAGCAGTTCTTC. Its protein is CASSISAGRTYNEQFF.

The chain has TRBV6-5 and TRBJ1-2; tentatively, D is TRBD1 (5 bases). CDR1 is MNHEY and CDR2 is SVGAGI in the germline V gene. The CDR3 has 14 residues. V lost 10 bases, J lost 2 bases, and 17 bases lay in between. CDR3 loop: CATSARAGNYGYTF. CDR3 DNA sequence: TGTGCCACCTCTGCCAGAGCAGGGAACTATGGCTACACCTTC.

The rearrangement uses TRBV28 and TRBJ1-2; D might be TRBD1 (5 bases). CDR3 length equals 15 residues. CDR1 and CDR2 from the germline V gene are MDHEN and SYDVKM. The V gene lost 3 bases and the J gene lost 3 bases, with 14 bases spanning the gap. The CDR3 nucleotides are TGTGCCAGCAGTTTGGACACTTACTCACACTATGGCTACACCTTC. It encodes CASSLDTYSHYGYTF.